This is a list of T cell receptor beta chains from one sample in a study of Graves' ophthalmopathy and Graves' hyperthyroidism. MiXCR, applied by TCRdb to the multiplex PCR reads, yields one record per CDR3 protein. This sample carries roughly 600,000 distinct CDR3 sequences, under 40% of them seen once, and the ten largest clones take around 4%. The sequenced sample was peripheral blood or thyroid tissue (not recorded which). These receptors were collected from an adult man with Graves' hyperthyroidism. CDR3s include the opening cysteine and the closing phenylalanine or tryptophan. The order of the fields is clone size, J gene, V gene, CDR3 length, D gene, CDR3 protein, CDR3 DNA. A D gene is named only where the DNA matches it firmly. Only some rows state a clone size, as once, few, many or a class for expanded clones.

. | TRBJ2-7 | TRBV5-1 | 15 | TRBD2 | CASSGSGASSYEQYF | TGCGCCAGCAGCGGGAGCGGGGCTAGCTCCTACGAGCAGTACTTC
many | TRBJ1-2 | TRBV6-5 | 13 | . | CASSEGRFFGYTF | TGTGCCAGCAGTGAGGGCAGGTTTTTTGGCTACACCTTC
many | TRBJ2-5 | TRBV4-1 | 13 | . | CASRLTPSETQYF | TGCGCCAGCAGACTTACTCCCTCGGAGACCCAGTACTTC
many | TRBJ1-5 | TRBV19 | 13 | . | CATSRTSDQPQHF | TGTGCCACCTCTCGGACATCGGATCAACCCCAGCATTTT
. | TRBJ1-2 | TRBV29-1 | 12 | . | CSGWGANYGYTF | TGCAGCGGGTGGGGGGCTAACTATGGCTACACCTTC
. | TRBJ1-5 | TRBV19 | 16 | . | CASSSNSGYSNQPQHF | TGTGCCAGTAGTAGTAACTCAGGATATAGCAATCAGCCCCAGCATTTT
many | TRBJ2-5 | TRBV29-1 | 13 | . | CSVELGGMETQYF | TGCAGCGTTGAACTTGGGGGTATGGAGACCCAGTACTTC
few | TRBJ2-5 | TRBV14 | 15 | TRBD2 | CASSQLAGRQETQYF | TGTGCCAGCAGCCAGCTAGCGGGACGCCAAGAGACCCAGTACTTC
. | TRBJ2-3 | TRBV20-1 | 13 | . | CSAWDSGPDTQYF | TGCAGTGCCTGGGACAGCGGGCCAGATACGCAGTATTTT
. | TRBJ1-1 | TRBV2 | 14 | TRBD1 | CASSVRQGSTEAFF | TGTGCCAGCAGTGTACGACAGGGCAGTACTGAAGCTTTCTTT
. | TRBJ2-5 | TRBV7-9 | 18 | . | CASSFPAGALRIEETQYF | TGTGCCAGCAGCTTCCCCGCAGGGGCCCTACGCATAGAAGAGACCCAGTACTTC
many | TRBJ1-2 | TRBV11-2 | 12 | TRBD1 | CASSPGGYGYTF | TGTGCCAGCAGCCCAGGGGGCTATGGCTACACCTTC
. | TRBJ2-5 | TRBV6-2/TRBV6-3 | 16 | . | CASSYSTADSQETQHF | TGTGCCAGCAGTTACTCGACAGCGGACAGCCAAGAGACCCAGCACTTC
. | TRBJ2-2 | TRBV12-3/TRBV12-4 | 17 | TRBD1 | CASSPGQGRGNTGELFF | TGTGCCAGCAGCCCGGGACAGGGTAGGGGGAACACCGGGGAGCTGTTTTTT